This T cell receptor (beta chain) was sequenced in a study of CD8+ T cells in alopecia areata (dated by TCRdb to about 2018). A note on the overall study: The treated patients took part in an open-label pilot trial in which moderate-to-severe alopecia areata was treated with oral tofacitinib at 5 to 10 mg twice daily. Tofacitinib was administered for 6 to 18 months, and 6 months of follow-up off drug were then conducted to assess delayed response and recurrence. In both human patients and the C3H/HeJ mouse model, the study applied high-throughput TCRbeta sequencing to look at T cell clonal expansion in alopecia areata. On the human side, TCRbeta sequencing was run on scalp tissue and on sorted CD4+ and CD8+ peripheral blood T cells from healthy controls and from alopecia areata patients with either patchy or totalis/universalis disease. Tofacitinib-treated patients had biopsies at baseline and at 4 and 24 weeks of treatment, with a later scalp biopsy in several patients. Clonality in the scalp was compared among normal scalp (n=4), patchy alopecia areata scalp (n=8), and alopecia totalis/universalis scalp (n=8). RNA came from the PAXgene miRNA kit for fixed scalp, the miRNeasy kit for PBMCs, and the RNeasy kit for mouse skin. Amplification of TCRbeta CDR3 regions was done by immunoSEQ multiplex PCR using 35 Vbeta forward primers and 13 Jbeta reverse primers. The paper's findings and limits, for the study overall: Resident alphabeta T cells in normal human skin are also sequenced, complicating scalp TCR repertoire analysis, unlike mouse skin dominated by gammadelta T cells. Compared with mice, TCR sequences shared between patients were less clear, possibly partly because of HLA diversity across the patient population. Compared with normal scalp, lesional scalp had higher clonality and more expanded CD8+ clones, particularly in alopecia totalis/universalis, a pattern that suggests antigenic drive.

CDR1 and CDR2 (SEHNR, FQNEAQ) derive from the germline V gene (reference sequence). Counted from cysteine to phenylalanine, this CDR3 has 16 amino acids. This entry keeps only the CDR3 DNA: 48 bases, framed from base 1. Trimming leaves V shorter by 5 bases and J shorter by 0 bases, with the junction holding 5 bases beyond the gene matches. Library prep was done by the immunoSEQ multiplex PCR assay. RNA was extracted from all samples and reverse transcribed into cDNA as template for TCR sequencing. SuperScript III was used to make first-strand cDNA, primed with a 2:1 mix of oligo-dT and random hexamers. A synthetic immune receptor repertoire was used to assess amplification bias, and residual bias was removed computationally. The published analysis was carried out like this. After raw reads were preprocessed to remove errors, the CDR3 was defined following IMGT conventions as running from the conserved cysteine to phenylalanine. Clonality was calculated as 1 minus Shannon entropy normalized by log2 of the number of productive unique TCRs. Scalp TCRbeta sequences were cross-referenced with sorted blood CD4 and CD8 repertoires so that the CD4 or CD8 identity of scalp clones could be inferred. TCRdb limited this immuneACCESS table to in-frame rearrangements with V and J called. A share of clones is missing; checked studies link under half to unresolved V genes, and the rest is unexplained. Clone size and the V and J calls come from that table; the DNA yielded D and trimming. Present in this sample are 120,000 to 150,000 clones, about nine tenths of which were seen just once. Together, the top ten hold about 14% of the sample.

On this clone: Its target antigen remains unknown. No base-level quality is on record; no much larger clone is a single base apart.

What this sample's time point label stands for: baseline before oral tofacitinib. Lesional scalp punch biopsies and peripheral blood were obtained from alopecia areata patients. PBMCs were isolated by density centrifugation and stained for CD3, CD4 and CD8, and CD4+ and CD8+ T cells were sorted on a FACSAria. Sequencing was performed on CD8+ T cells sorted from blood, taken at week 0. This sequence uses TRBV7-9 and TRBJ2-5; 11 bases in the junction line up with TRBD1. This TCR was sampled from a human donor with alopecia areata. This receptor carries the CDR3 CASSVWGQGDQETQYF. The DNA reads as follows: TGTGCCAGCAGCGTATGGGGACAGGGGGACCAAGAGACCCAGTACTTC.